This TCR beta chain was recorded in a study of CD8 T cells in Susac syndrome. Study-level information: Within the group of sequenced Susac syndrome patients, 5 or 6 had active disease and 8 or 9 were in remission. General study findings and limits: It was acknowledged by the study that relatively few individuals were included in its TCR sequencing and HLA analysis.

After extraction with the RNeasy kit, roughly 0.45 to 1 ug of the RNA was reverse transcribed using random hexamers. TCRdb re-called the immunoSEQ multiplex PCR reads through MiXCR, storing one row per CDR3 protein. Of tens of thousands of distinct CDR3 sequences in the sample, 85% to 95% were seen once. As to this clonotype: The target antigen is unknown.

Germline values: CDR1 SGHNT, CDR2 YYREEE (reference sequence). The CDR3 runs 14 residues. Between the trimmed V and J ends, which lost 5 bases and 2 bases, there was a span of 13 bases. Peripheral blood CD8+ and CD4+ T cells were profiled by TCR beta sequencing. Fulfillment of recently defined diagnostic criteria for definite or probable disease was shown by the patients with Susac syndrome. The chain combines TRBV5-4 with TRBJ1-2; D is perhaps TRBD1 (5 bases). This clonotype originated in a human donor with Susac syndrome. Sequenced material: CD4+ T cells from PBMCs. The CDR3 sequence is CASSYGTGNYGYTF. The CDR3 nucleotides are TGTGCCAGCAGTTACGGGACGGGAAACTATGGCTACACCTTC.